This entry lists 13 T cell receptor beta chains sequenced from one sample in a study of cytomegalovirus exposure and HLA in healthy donors. 13 Jbeta primers and 60 Vbeta primers were used for the PCR. Clones were read by immunoSEQ multiplex PCR, and TCRdb kept only the in-frame ones, dropping some. The profile shows some 110,000 clones, about 71% of them singletons. Source material: PBMCs. All receptors come from a boy between 10 and 17 years old in good health and CMV-seronegative.

The chain's CDR3 is CASSEEGVTEAFF. In nucleotides, the CDR3 is TGCGCCAGCAGTGAGGAGGGGGTGACTGAAGCTTTCTTT. The chain joins TRBV10-1 to TRBJ1-1, with D perhaps matching TRBD1 (6 bases). This CDR3 spans 13 amino acids. Deletions cut 2 bases from V and 5 bases from J, with 9 bases between. Germline V gives CDR1 WNHNN, CDR2 SYGVQD (reference sequence).

The chain uses TRBV11-2 and TRBJ1-1; D is unresolved. CDR3 length: 14 residues. Germline CDR1 and CDR2: SGHAT and FQNNGV. The V gene lost 3 bases and the J gene lost 8 bases, with 16 bases spanning the gap. In nucleotides, the CDR3 is TGTGCCAGCAGCTTGGATCGGTGGAACGGGGAAGCTTTCTTT. This gives the protein CASSLDRWNGEAFF.

This clone has only a few counts. The chain carries TRBV27 and TRBJ1-1; D call uncertain. The CDR3 is 15 residues long. V was clipped by 3 bases and J by 0 bases, with 11 bases between them. Germline values: CDR1 MNHEY, CDR2 SMNVEV (reference sequence). The CDR3 DNA reads TGTGCCAGCAGTTTCGCCACCCGGGTGAACACTGAAGCTTTCTTT. Translation gives CASSFATRVNTEAFF.

This chain uses TRBV28 with TRBJ2-5; tentative D call: TRBD2 (6 bases). Trimming took off 4 bases at V and 1 base at J, with 10 bases between the two ends. Germline-derived CDR1 and CDR2 are MDHEN and SYDVKM. The CDR3 extends over 14 amino acids. In DNA, the CDR3 is TGTGCCAGCAGTTCCTTAGCGGTCCAAGAGACCCAGTACTTC. Translated, it gives CASSSLAVQETQYF. The complete variable domain, with remaining parts taken from reference TRBV28 and TRBJ2-5, reads DVKVTQSSRYLVKRTGEKVFLECVQDMDHENMFWYRQDPGLGLRLIYFSYDVKMKEKGDIPEGYSVSREKKERFSLILESASTNQTSMYLCASSSLAVQETQYFGPGTRLLVL.

This clone showed up just once. The chain links TRBV18 to TRBJ1-5, with 8 bases lining up with TRBD1. V was clipped by 6 bases and J by 4 bases; unmatched bases: 8. CDR1 and CDR2 from the germline V gene are KGHSH and LQKENI. CDR3 length: 15 amino acids. DNA for the CDR3: TGTGCCAGCTCGAACAGGACAGGGCCAAATCAGCCCCAGCATTTT. Amino acid sequence: CASSNRTGPNQPQHF.

This clone occurred a few times. Other DNA sequences in the sample encode the same CDR3. J is TRBJ1-5 and V is TRBV6-5, with D unclear. V was shortened by 3 bases and J by 1 base, with 7 bases between the two germline ends. Germline CDR1 MNHEY, CDR2 SVGAGI. This CDR3 is 14 amino acids long. CDR3 sequence (DNA): TGTGCCAGCAGTTATGGCCCAAGCAATCAGCCCCAGCATTTT. Its translation: CASSYGPSNQPQHF.

This chain links TRBV5-1 with TRBJ2-1, with 10 nucleotides matching TRBD2. CDR1 and CDR2 from the germline V gene are SGHRS and YFSETQ. V lost 3 bases and J lost 7; bases outside the gene matches: 7. The CDR3 totals 15 residues. Here the CDR3 reads CASSSLAGDRNEQFF. CDR3 coding DNA: TGCGCCAGCAGCTCCCTAGCGGGAGATCGGAATGAGCAGTTCTTC.

The J gene is TRBJ1-2, the V gene TRBV28; the D is unclear. Trimming shortened V by 10 bases and J by 4 bases, and 16 bases separated the two germline ends. Germline assignment: CDR1 MDHEN and CDR2 SYDVKM. The CDR3 loop spans 13 amino acids. The CDR3 protein is CATRVEARYGYTF. Written as DNA, the CDR3 is TGTGCCACCCGGGTAGAGGCCCGCTATGGCTACACCTTC.

The chain carries TRBV7-9 and TRBJ2-2; D uncertain. The germline V and J ends were trimmed by 8 bases and 0 bases, with 10 bases remaining between them. Germline CDR1 SEHNR, CDR2 FQNEAQ (reference sequence). The CDR3 runs 14 residues. The CDR3 DNA is TGTGCCAGCGGCCTACAGCCGAACACCGGGGAGCTGTTTTTT. Protein sequence: CASGLQPNTGELFF.

This chain links TRBV4-1 with TRBJ1-1, with a tentative D call TRBD1 (6 bases). The CDR3 spans 12 residues. Trimming removed 1 base from V and 8 bases from J, with 8 bases in between. The germline V gene has CDR1 MGHRA and CDR2 YSYEKL. The CDR3 nucleotides are TGCGCCAGCAGCCAAGGAGGGGGAGAAGCTTTCTTT. It yields the protein CASSQGGGEAFF.

This clone has just a few counts. This chain uses TRBV4-1 with TRBJ1-6, with 10 bases identical to TRBD1. Looked up from germline, CDR1 is MGHRA and CDR2 is YSYEKL. J was trimmed by 8 bases and V by 0 bases; bases with no gene match: 1. The CDR3 spans 15 residues. CDR3: CASSQEGTGDSPLHF. For the CDR3, the DNA is TGCGCCAGCAGCCAAGAGGGGACAGGGGATTCACCCCTCCACTTT.

This chain connects TRBV2 to TRBJ1-1, with TRBD1 identical over 7 bases. Trimming took 2 bases from V and 7 from J; bases not matched to a gene: 7. Germline CDR1 and CDR2: SNHLY and FYNNEI. The CDR3 extends over 14 amino acids. The CDR3 reads CASSELRGRDEAFF. CDR3 coding DNA: TGTGCCAGCAGTGAATTGAGGGGGCGGGATGAAGCTTTCTTT.

This clone was seen a handful of times. This chain connects TRBV2 to TRBJ2-5; D may be TRBD2 (6 bases). This CDR3 spans 14 amino acids. In germline, CDR1 is SNHLY, CDR2 FYNNEI. Deletions cut 7 bases from V and 0 bases from J, with 12 bases between. The CDR3 protein is CASKLGLYQETQYF. The CDR3 nucleotides are TGTGCCAGCAAGCTGGGACTTTACCAAGAGACCCAGTACTTC.